This passage covers 30 T cell receptor beta chains from one sample sequenced in a study of Ad26.COV2.S vaccination and SARS-CoV-2 variants. Sequencing was performed with immunoSEQ multiplex PCR; in TCRdb, only in-frame clones are kept and a portion is missing. The repertoire holds 300,000 to 350,000 clones, with under 90% as singletons. The sample's treatment: around 19 received Ad26.COV2.S at low or high dose, single or two shots; 5 received placebo; per-sample allocation not given. After the first vaccine or placebo injection, samples were drawn on day 63. The material was peripheral blood, obtained in a trial of Ad26.COV2.S vaccine versus placebo. The receptor source for this set is a person aged 18-65 years who received the Ad26.COV2.S COVID-19 vaccine or a placebo.

The chain uses TRBV27 and TRBJ2-3, with D uncertain. CDR1 is MNHEY, CDR2 SMNVEV, per germline (reference sequence). V dropped 6 bases and J dropped 0 bases, with 19 bases sitting between them. This CDR3 comprises 17 residues. The CDR3 spells CASSTLFAHSSTDTQYF. CDR3 DNA: TGTGCCAGCAGCACCTTATTTGCTCATTCTAGCACAGATACGCAGTATTTT.

This clone was observed a handful of times. The rearrangement joins TRBV27 to TRBJ1-5; possibly TRBD1 for D (6 bases). V was shortened by 6 bases and J by 4 bases, with 10 bases between the two germline ends. The CDR3 runs 13 residues. Germline V CDR1 and CDR2: MNHEY, SMNVEV (reference sequence). CDR3 in DNA: TGTGCCAGCAGGGACAGCTGGAATCAGCCCCAGCATTTT. It translates to CASRDSWNQPQHF.

The chain is built from TRBV27 and TRBJ2-3; 8 bases match TRBD2. CDR1 MNHEY and CDR2 SMNVEV come from the germline V gene (reference sequence). Germline trimming cut 5 bases from V and 0 bases from J; bases unmatched to any gene: 4. This CDR3 spans 15 amino acids. For the CDR3, the DNA is TGTGCCAGCAGTCCCTCGGGGGGGAGCACAGATACGCAGTATTTT. This codes for CASSPSGGSTDTQYF.

This chain links TRBV19 with TRBJ2-1; 8 bases line up with TRBD2. V was pared by 1 base and J by 8 bases, with 10 bases of the junction left unmatched. Germline lookup yields CDR1 LNHDA and CDR2 SQIVND (reference sequence). The CDR3 spans 16 residues. CDR3 amino acids: CASSIGLAGPTDEQFF. The CDR3 DNA follows: TGTGCCAGTAGTATAGGGCTAGCGGGTCCTACGGATGAGCAGTTCTTC.

The chain employs TRBV7-9 and TRBJ1-2; D is ambiguous. Trimming left V 5 bases short and J 2 bases short, with 9 bases between. The germline V gene encodes CDR1 SEHNR and CDR2 FQNEAQ (reference sequence). This CDR3 is 13 amino acids long. CDR3 residues: CASSPSTNYGYTF. CDR3 coding DNA: TGTGCCAGCAGCCCCAGCACAAACTATGGCTACACCTTC.

The gene calls are TRBV7-6 and TRBJ1-6; no clear D. The length of the CDR3 is 16 residues. The V gene's germline CDR1 is SGHVS and CDR2 FNYEAQ. V shed 4 bases and J shed 7 bases, with 17 bases lying between them. In nucleotides, the CDR3 is TGTGCCAGCAGCTCTGAGGGTCCCAAGGGCAATTCACCCCTCCACTTT. Its protein product is CASSSEGPKGNSPLHF.

This clone was seen more than once but under ten times. The rearrangement joins TRBV15 to TRBJ1-6, with a weak D call TRBD1 (6 bases). V lost 4 bases and J lost 6, with 13 bases in between. Germline V CDR1 and CDR2: LNHNV, YYDKDF (reference sequence). This CDR3 contains 15 residues. The CDR3, as DNA: TGTGCCACCAGCACCGGGACAACGACTAATTCACCCCTCCACTTT. Translation gives CATSTGTTTNSPLHF.

This rearrangement joins TRBV14 to TRBJ1-2; D gene unclear. Germline-derived CDR1 and CDR2 are SGHDN and FVKESK. With 0 bases removed from V and 7 bases from J, the gap between germline ends came to 15 bases. This CDR3 is built from 15 residues. The CDR3 is CASSQDVLSVGGYTF. CDR3 nucleotide sequence: TGTGCCAGCAGCCAAGATGTTTTAAGCGTGGGTGGCTACACCTTC.

J is TRBJ1-2 and V is TRBV6-1, with D perhaps TRBD1 (6 bases). The V and J ends lost 3 bases and 7 bases respectively, with 12 bases between them. CDR1 and CDR2 from the germline V gene are MNHNS and SASEGT. This CDR3 is 13 amino acids long. Here the CDR3 DNA reads TGTGCCAGCAGTGATGGACAGCGTCTTGGCTACACCTTC. It yields the protein CASSDGQRLGYTF.

The chain combines TRBV5-8 with TRBJ2-1; a weak D match, TRBD2 (6 bases). The length of the CDR3 is 9 residues. Germline loops: CDR1 SGHTS, CDR2 YDEGEE. V gave up 10 bases and J gave up 9 bases, with 8 bases separating them. The CDR3 is CAGGLEQFF. The CDR3 bases are TGTGCCGGGGGACTTGAGCAGTTCTTC.

CDR3 nucleotides: TGTGCCAGCAGCTCGGAGACCCAGTACTTC. Translating gives CASSSETQYF. The chain couples TRBV7-9 to TRBJ2-5; D is unresolved. The CDR3 totals 10 residues. V was pared by 4 bases and J by 5 bases, with 2 bases between. From germline, CDR1 is SEHNR and CDR2 FQNEAQ (reference sequence).

CDR3 amino acids: CASSSQTPSSYNEQFF. The CDR3 DNA reads as TGTGCCAGCAGTTCACAGACTCCGAGCTCCTACAATGAGCAGTTCTTC. The chain recombines TRBV2 with TRBJ2-1; D is unclear. V lost 5 bases to trimming and J lost 0 bases, with 14 bases between them. Germline V gives CDR1 SNHLY, CDR2 FYNNEI. The CDR3 is 16 amino acids.

This clone was found a few times. The same CDR3 is also encoded by other DNA sequences in this sample. J is TRBJ1-5 and V is TRBV6-5; 8 bases align to TRBD1. This CDR3 has 15 amino acids. V lost 0 bases and J lost 5; bases outside the gene matches: 3. Per germline, CDR1 MNHEY and CDR2 SVGAGI. The CDR3 DNA follows: TGTGCCAGCAGTTACTCAAGCAGGGGGCATCAGCCCCAGCATTTT. Its protein product is CASSYSSRGHQPQHF.

The chain uses TRBV19 and TRBJ1-5; tentatively, D is TRBD1 (6 bases). This CDR3 region has 12 residues. Germline V lookup: CDR1 LNHDA, CDR2 SQIVND (reference sequence). Trimming took 5 bases from V and 10 from J, leaving 12 bases between them. CDR3 bases: TGTGCCAGTAGTGAAATACAGGGTCCCCAGCATTTT. Translation gives CASSEIQGPQHF.

The chain recombines TRBV9 with TRBJ1-1; TRBD1 might be the D (5 bases). V lost 4 bases and J lost 1, with 14 bases in between. The CDR3 totals 15 residues. From germline, CDR1 is SGDLS and CDR2 YYNGEE. CDR3 protein: CASSLADTENTEAFF. In DNA, the CDR3 is TGTGCCAGCAGCCTTGCGGACACCGAGAACACTGAAGCTTTCTTT.

The chain joins TRBV6-6 to TRBJ1-4; D perhaps matches TRBD1 (5 bases). CDR1 is MNHNY, CDR2 SVGAGI, per germline (reference sequence). The CDR3 is 13 residues long. With 8 bases removed from V and 6 bases from J, the gap between germline ends came to 13 bases. Here the CDR3 DNA reads TGTGCCAGCCTACTTCCGGGACATGAAAAACTGTTTTTT. The encoded protein is CASLLPGHEKLFF.

The chain carries TRBV6-4 and TRBJ2-7, with D perhaps given as TRBD1 or TRBD2 (5 bases each). The CDR3 runs 17 residues. Germline CDR1 MRHNA, CDR2 SNTAGT. The germline V and J ends were trimmed by 7 bases and 6 bases, with 28 bases remaining between them. The CDR3 DNA follows: TGTGCCAGCATGGCTTTGGGTCCCAGCGCCAAGAGGGGCGAGCAGTACGTC. Protein: CASMALGPSAKRGEQYV.

The chain couples TRBV27 to TRBJ1-1; the D is unclear. There are 15 residues in the CDR3. Trimming pared 1 base from V and 5 bases from J, leaving 14 bases between. Looked up from germline, CDR1 is MNHEY and CDR2 is SMNVEV (reference sequence). As DNA, the CDR3 is TGTGCCAGCAGTTTATGGGCGGGATTACGGACTGAAGCTTTCTTT. Amino acid sequence: CASSLWAGLRTEAFF.

As for this clone: Other DNA sequences in the sample encode the same CDR3. The V call is TRBV6-2 or TRBV6-3, the J call TRBJ2-1; no firm D call. Germline V lookup: CDR1 MNHEY, CDR2 SVGEGT. CDR3 length equals 14 residues. The ends were cut back, 2 bases at V and 0 bases at J, with 5 bases in the middle. The CDR3 spells CASSYESSYNEQFF. The CDR3 DNA reads as TGTGCCAGCAGTTACGAAAGCTCCTACAATGAGCAGTTCTTC.

This CDR3 is CASSAGSTDTQYF. The CDR3 DNA sequence: TGTGCCAGCAGCGCCGGGTCCACAGATACGCAGTATTTT. The V call is TRBV13, the J call TRBJ2-3, with D unclear. Per the germline V gene, CDR1 is PRHDT and CDR2 is FYEKMQ (reference sequence). Trimming removed 5 bases at V and 2 bases at J, with 8 bases between. The CDR3 is made up of 13 amino acids.

The V call is TRBV28, the J call TRBJ2-3; tentatively, D is TRBD2 (6 bases). The germline V gene encodes CDR1 MDHEN and CDR2 SYDVKM. V was shortened by 6 bases and J by 6 bases, with 19 bases between the two germline ends. The CDR3 consists of 15 residues. CDR3 DNA: TGTGCCAGCAGCGCCTGGGGACTGGTGGTGGATACGCAGTATTTT. Translated, it gives CASSAWGLVVDTQYF.

The chain combines TRBV7-2 with TRBJ2-5; TRBD1 aligns across 7 bases. Germline CDR1 SGHTA, CDR2 FQGNSA. Trimming at V came to 5 bases and at J to 5 bases, leaving 8 bases not matched to a gene. CDR3 length: 14 residues. The CDR3 protein is CASSELQGWETQYF. The CDR3 DNA reads as TGTGCCAGCAGCGAACTACAGGGGTGGGAGACCCAGTACTTC. The full variable domain, completed using reference TRBV7-2 and TRBJ2-5, is GAGVSQSPSNKVTEKGKDVELRCDPISGHTALYWYRQSLGQGLEFLIYFQGNSAPDKSGLPSDRFSAERTGGSVSTLTIQRTQQEDSAVYLCASSELQGWETQYFGPGTRLLVL.

This sequence joins TRBV6-2 or TRBV6-3 and TRBJ2-7; 8 nucleotides line up with TRBD1. The CDR3 contains 13 residues. The germline V gene has CDR1 MNHEY and CDR2 SVGEGT. V lost 5 bases, J lost 4 bases, and 4 bases stayed unmatched. CDR3 region: CASSRYRGYEQYV. The CDR3 bases are TGTGCCAGCAGTCGATACAGGGGGTACGAGCAGTACGTC.

This sequence joins TRBV12-3 or TRBV12-4 and TRBJ2-3; D gene unclear. This CDR3 is 12 amino acids long. The V end was cut by 2 bases, the J end by 5 bases, with 5 bases between. CDR3 DNA sequence: TGTGCCAGCAGTTTAACACAAGATACGCAGTATTTT. Translation: CASSLTQDTQYF.

This clone came up once. This rearrangement joins TRBV13 to TRBJ2-1, with 9 positions matching TRBD2. The CDR3 has 18 residues. Germline CDR1 reads PRHDT; CDR2 reads FYEKMQ (reference sequence). Trimming removed 1 base from V and 4 bases from J; junction bases left unmatched: 11. CDR3 amino acids: CASSLVYVRLAGYNEQFF. For the CDR3, the DNA is TGTGCCAGCAGCTTAGTTTACGTGCGTCTAGCGGGGTACAATGAGCAGTTCTTC.

V usage is TRBV2 and J usage is TRBJ1-2; D might be TRBD1 (5 bases). This CDR3 is 13 amino acids long. The V and J ends lost 4 bases and 5 bases respectively, with 11 bases between them. Germline assignment: CDR1 SNHLY and CDR2 FYNNEI. The CDR3 spells CASSAGQTYGYTF. The CDR3 DNA follows: TGTGCCAGCAGTGCAGGGCAAACTTATGGCTACACCTTC.

DNA of the CDR3: TGTGCCAGCAGCTTACATAGCGGGAGTTTTTCCTACGAGCAGTACGTC. Translation gives CASSLHSGSFSYEQYV. The chain is built from TRBV7-2 and TRBJ2-7, with 9 bases lining up with TRBD2. Germline V CDR1 and CDR2: SGHTA, FQGNSA. The ends lost 2 bases at V and 1 base at J; junction bases unmatched: 6. CDR3 size: 16 residues.

The chain employs TRBV6-6 and TRBJ1-1; 7 bases agree with TRBD1. From germline, CDR1 is MNHNY and CDR2 SVGAGI (reference sequence). V shed 8 bases and J 14 bases; nucleotides not matched to a gene: 8. This CDR3 is built from 10 residues. The CDR3 sequence: CASYQGGTFF. Here the CDR3 DNA reads TGTGCCAGCTATCAGGGGGGGACGTTCTTT.

The chain links TRBV6-4 to TRBJ1-2, with a tentative D call TRBD1 (6 bases). V shed 2 bases and J shed 4 bases, with 11 bases lying between them. This CDR3 has 14 amino acids. Per germline, CDR1 MRHNA and CDR2 SNTAGT. CDR3 loop: CASSDVGTSYGYTF. The CDR3 coding sequence is TGTGCCAGCAGTGACGTCGGGACATCCTATGGCTACACCTTC.

This clone was counted a single time. In DNA form, the CDR3 reads TGTGCCAGCAGCCCCTTAGGAATTCCTAACTATGGCTACACCTTC. As protein: CASSPLGIPNYGYTF. The chain carries TRBV5-6 and TRBJ1-2; D is ambiguous. V lost 4 bases and J lost 0, with 13 bases in between. The CDR3 loop spans 15 amino acids. Germline loops: CDR1 SGHDT, CDR2 YYEEEE. Combining the CDR3 with reference TRBV5-6 and TRBJ1-2 gives the whole variable domain DAGVTQSPTHLIKTRGQQVTLRCSPKSGHDTVSWYQQALGQGPQFIFQYYEEEERQRGNFPDRFSGHQFPNYSSELNVNALLLGDSALYLCASSPLGIPNYGYTFGSGTRLTVV.